This T cell receptor beta chain was obtained from a study of T cells expressing NK-cell markers. The study's findings and limits: The dominant NKG2C+ clonotypes represented about 1.0-7.0% of CD8+ T cells in five or six donors. Among several donors, these clonotypes also ranked first in the CD3+CD56-NKG2C+ fraction.

Points on this clonotype: Its antigen is not identified.

TCRdb reprocessed the 5' RACE reads and reports one entry per CDR3 protein, with no DNA. In all, the sample yields 250,000 or so distinct CDR3 sequences. Sequencing used blood T cells: a sorted CD56 or NKG2C T cell subset, CD4+ or CD8+ T cells, or bulk PBMC T cells (not recorded which). The TCR originated in a woman between 18 and 69 years old in good health.

The CDR3 is CSARDTPTPTEAFF. The chain couples TRBV20-1 to TRBJ1-1; the TCRdb call, TRBD1, lacks DNA for checking. Germline V gives CDR1 DFQATT, CDR2 SNEGSKA (reference sequence). This CDR3 contains 14 residues.